This TCR beta chain is drawn from a study of T cell clusters in autoimmune cytopenias. Each sample's input was 250 to 300 ng genomic DNA, roughly 40,000 genome equivalents. The CDR3 covers 13 residues. Germline V gene lookup returns CDR1 MNHEY and CDR2 SMNVEV (reference sequence). TRB was amplified by touch-down multiplex PCR, primer pools A and B combined. TCRdb re-called the multiplex PCR reads; every CDR3 protein appears as one record, without DNA. The sample has fewer than 4,000 distinct CDR3 sequences. The same sample was also studied in work on T cell repertoires in aging, cancer and after chemotherapy.

What was sequenced was peripheral blood. The receptor comes from a human donor in good health. The chain is built from TRBV27 and TRBJ1-1. The CDR3 reads CASSVGPLTEAFF.